The present entry profiles one TCR beta chain with its context. This CDR3 is built from 14 residues. Per germline, CDR1 SGHTA and CDR2 FQGNSA. V lost 6 bases and J lost 3; bases outside the gene matches: 4. Authors' analysis steps: Amplified reference gene primers provided the basis for estimating nucleated cell counts. This table comes from immunoSEQ multiplex PCR, and its TCRdb copy is limited to in-frame clones, with some not included. The DNA gave D and trimming, while V, J and clone size come from that table. The repertoire holds roughly 130,000 clones, about 80% seen once, with approximately 8.7% in the top ten. The entry originates in a study of blood T cell repertoires in COVID-19. Study at large: From the United States, Italy and Spain came samples of acute and convalescent COVID-19. T cells, B-cell-depleted T cells, or PBMCs supplied cDNA or gDNA.

The chain joins TRBV7-2 to TRBJ1-4; 7 bases are a match to TRBD1. Material: peripheral blood. This sequence originates from a man aged 35 to 55 with active or convalescent COVID-19. CDR3 sequence (DNA): TGTGCCAGCAGAGACAGGGCAGCTAATGAAAAACTGTTTTTT. It encodes CASRDRAANEKLFF.